This passage covers 23 T cell receptor beta chains from one sample sequenced in a study of regulatory T cells in long-lasting Graves disease. The sample's time point: newly diagnosed GD, antithyroid drugs for less than 3 months. PBMC RNA was the source of the TCR library. The TCR beta library used iRepertoire HTBI primers with Arm-PCR amplification of CDR3. TCRdb independently ran MiXCR on the multiplex PCR reads; one entry per CDR3 protein. This sample carries approximately 230,000 distinct CDR3 sequences, 18% of them seen once, and the ten largest clones take about 20%. Material: peripheral blood mononuclear cells (PBMCs), obtained at new diagnosis, from a patient treated with antithyroid drugs. All receptors derive from a female donor with Graves disease.

The V gene is TRBV6-2 or TRBV6-3, the J gene TRBJ2-7; TRBD2 might be the D (5 bases). V lost 6 bases, J lost 2 bases, and 11 bases lay in between. This CDR3 contains 13 residues. Germline CDR1 and CDR2: MNHEY and SVGEGT. The CDR3 region is CASRMSGAYEQYF. CDR3 coding DNA: TGTGCCAGCAGGATGAGCGGTGCCTACGAGCAGTACTTC.

This clonotype was seen repeatedly, ten times or more. The chain joins TRBV5-1 to TRBJ1-2; 7 bases map to TRBD1. V was clipped by 4 bases and J by 2 bases; unmatched bases: 2. Per germline, CDR1 SGHRS and CDR2 YFSETQ. The CDR3 length is 13 residues. The DNA of the CDR3 is TGCGCCAGCAGCCGGGACAGAAACTATGGCTACACCTTC. Translating gives CASSRDRNYGYTF.

This clonotype was counted only a few times. The V call is TRBV6-1, the J call TRBJ1-3, with no clear D. CDR1 and CDR2 (germline): MNHNS, SASEGT. With 0 bases removed from V and 2 bases from J, the gap between germline ends came to 8 bases. The CDR3 contains 15 residues. In nucleotides, the CDR3 is TGTGCCAGCAGTGAAGCGCCGCAAGCTGGAAACACCATATATTTT. Amino acid sequence: CASSEAPQAGNTIYF.

This clonotype was picked up many times. The rearrangement links TRBV27 to TRBJ2-3; 13 bases align to TRBD2. This CDR3 has 18 amino acids. J lost 0 bases, V lost 7 bases, and 10 bases had no gene match. Germline V gene data show CDR1 as MNHEY and CDR2 as SMNVEV (reference sequence). The DNA for the CDR3 is TGTGCCAGCACCCGAAAGGGACTAGCGGGACCCAGCACAGATACGCAGTATTTT. The encoded protein is CASTRKGLAGPSTDTQYF.

At least ten counts were recorded for this clonotype. This chain links TRBV9 with TRBJ1-2; 7 nucleotides line up with TRBD1. V dropped 2 bases and J dropped 6; count of bases not matched to a gene: 7. This CDR3 spans 14 amino acids. Germline-derived CDR1 and CDR2 are SGDLS and YYNGEE. DNA for the CDR3: TGTGCCAGCAGCGTCGGGGACAGACCCCATGGCTACACCTTC. Amino acids: CASSVGDRPHGYTF.

There are a few counts of this clonotype. This chain connects TRBV10-1 to TRBJ2-3; unclear D gene. Germline values: CDR1 WNHNN, CDR2 SYGVQD (reference sequence). The V end lost 4 bases, the J end lost 2 bases, and 4 bases lay between the germline ends. The CDR3 is 12 residues long. Here the CDR3 reads CASSGLTDTQYF. Written as DNA, the CDR3 is TGCGCCAGCAGTGGCCTCACAGATACGCAGTATTTT.

The rearrangement uses TRBV6-5 and TRBJ2-1; no clear D. The CDR3 is 17 amino acids. Looked up from germline, CDR1 is MNHEY and CDR2 is SVGAGI. V lost 1 base and J 4 bases, leaving 17 bases between the germline ends. In nucleotides, the CDR3 is TGTGCCAGCAGTTACTATCGATCTGTAGCCACATACAATGAGCAGTTCTTC. Translating it yields CASSYYRSVATYNEQFF.

This clonotype was observed a few times. This sequence joins TRBV9 and TRBJ2-5; a possible D gene is TRBD2 (5 bases). CDR3 size: 13 residues. Germline V gives CDR1 SGDLS, CDR2 YYNGEE. Between the trimmed V and J ends, which lost 0 bases and 4 bases, there was a span of 7 bases. CDR3 coding DNA: TGTGCCAGCAGCGTAGGCAGCGGAGAGACCCAGTACTTC. Its translation is CASSVGSGETQYF.

V usage is TRBV6-1 and J usage is TRBJ2-7, with D unclear. Germline CDR1 MNHNS, CDR2 SASEGT. The V end lost 5 bases, the J end lost 6 bases, and 8 bases lay between the germline ends. This CDR3 spans 11 amino acids. CDR3 nucleotides: TGTGCCAGCAGTACCGTCTGCGAGCAGTACTTC. Amino acids: CASSTVCEQYF.

This clonotype was detected ten times or more. The chain uses TRBV18 and TRBJ2-1; 14 nucleotides line up with TRBD2. There are 17 residues in the CDR3. V dropped 4 bases and J dropped 1; count of bases not matched to a gene: 3. Germline V gene lookup returns CDR1 KGHSH and CDR2 LQKENI. CDR3 sequence (DNA): TGTGCCAGCTCACTGAGGACTAGCGGGAGGTCCTACAATGAGCAGTTCTTC. Residues: CASSLRTSGRSYNEQFF. The full variable domain, with the rest looked up from reference TRBV18 and TRBJ2-1, is NAGVMQNPRHLVRRRGQEARLRCSPMKGHSHVYWYRQLPEEGLKFMVYLQKENIIDESGMPKERFSAEFPKEGPSILRIQQVVRGDSAAYFCASSLRTSGRSYNEQFFGPGTRLTVL.

This clonotype has a count of ten or more. The V and J genes are TRBV28 and TRBJ1-6, with D hard to call. V dropped 9 bases and J dropped 7 bases, with 13 bases sitting between them. Per germline, CDR1 MDHEN and CDR2 SYDVKM. The CDR3 extends over 13 amino acids. CDR3 residues: CASDEALNSPLHF. In nucleotides, the CDR3 is TGTGCCAGTGATGAAGCCTTGAATTCACCCCTCCACTTT.

Many counts were recorded for this clonotype. J is TRBJ2-5 and V is TRBV12-3 or TRBV12-4, with D unclear. The CDR3 runs to 15 residues. V shed 3 bases and J shed 5 bases, with 16 bases lying between them. The CDR3 loop reads CASSFAQSYRETQYF. DNA for the CDR3: TGTGCCAGCAGTTTCGCACAGTCGTATCGGGAGACCCAGTACTTC.

This clonotype was seen at least ten times. The V gene is TRBV3-1, the J gene TRBJ1-1, with no clear D. V lost 1 base and J 1 base, leaving 10 bases between the germline ends. The germline gives CDR1 LGHDT, CDR2 YNNKEL (reference sequence). The CDR3 has 15 amino acids. The CDR3 is CASSQVWRENTEAFF. The DNA of the CDR3 is TGTGCCAGCAGCCAAGTATGGAGGGAGAACACTGAAGCTTTCTTT.

This clonotype has just a few counts. The chain employs TRBV6-4 and TRBJ1-1, with 8 bases matching TRBD1. The CDR3 has 14 amino acids. The germline V gene encodes CDR1 MRHNA and CDR2 SNTAGT. V lost 0 bases to trimming and J lost 5 bases; unmatched junction nucleotides: 2. The CDR3 DNA reads as TGTGCCAGCAGTGACTCACAGGGGGGTACTGAAGCTTTCTTT. As protein: CASSDSQGGTEAFF.

This clonotype was observed many times. This rearrangement joins TRBV12-3 or TRBV12-4 to TRBJ1-5; D is uncertain. The V end was cut by 8 bases, the J end by 4 bases, with 9 bases between. The CDR3 is 12 residues long. The CDR3 sequence: CASGIGNQPQHF. CDR3 bases: TGTGCCAGCGGCATTGGGAATCAGCCCCAGCATTTT.

The CDR3 DNA reads TGTGCCAGCAGTGGGAGCCGGACCAGGTACAATTCACCCCTCCACTTT. This encodes CASSGSRTRYNSPLHF. The chain joins TRBV2 to TRBJ1-6; D remains unclear. The CDR3 sequence is 16 residues long. Germline CDR1 is SNHLY and CDR2 is FYNNEI. V was pared by 4 bases and J by 7 bases, with 17 bases between.

This clonotype showed up many times. The rearrangement links TRBV9 to TRBJ1-3; 7 positions agree with TRBD1. V shed 4 bases and J 0 bases; nucleotides not matched to a gene: 7. In germline, CDR1 is SGDLS, CDR2 YYNGEE. This CDR3 has 16 amino acids. Here the CDR3 reads CASSTRDRHSGNTIYF. The CDR3 DNA is TGTGCCAGCAGCACCCGGGACAGACACTCTGGAAACACCATATATTTT.

At least ten counts were recorded for this clonotype. The chain links TRBV7-2 to TRBJ2-4; maybe TRBD1 (5 bases). Looked up from germline, CDR1 is SGHTA and CDR2 is FQGNSA. The germline V and J ends were trimmed by 2 bases and 4 bases, with 9 bases remaining between them. The CDR3 contains 14 residues. CDR3 DNA: TGTGCCAGCAGCTTAACGGCAGGGAAAAACATTCAGTACTTC. This encodes CASSLTAGKNIQYF.

The V and J genes are TRBV19 and TRBJ1-6; D uncertain. Germline V gives CDR1 LNHDA, CDR2 SQIVND (reference sequence). V was clipped by 3 bases and J by 11 bases, with 14 bases between them. CDR3 size: 14 residues. CDR3 amino acids: CASSIWSRNPPLHF. Written as DNA, the CDR3 is TGTGCCAGTAGTATTTGGAGCCGGAATCCACCCCTCCACTTT.

The sample holds many counts of this clonotype. The chain uses TRBV5-6 and TRBJ2-1; no firm D call. The germline V gene encodes CDR1 SGHDT and CDR2 YYEEEE. The CDR3 is 13 residues long. V lost 0 bases and J 6 bases, leaving 7 bases between the germline ends. In DNA, the CDR3 is TGTGCCAGCAGCTTGGACCCTACCAATGAGCAGTTCTTC. Its protein is CASSLDPTNEQFF.

CDR3 residues: CSATTPGQGHNQPQHF. The CDR3 nucleotides are TGCAGTGCTACCACCCCGGGACAGGGCCACAATCAGCCCCAGCATTTT. The chain recombines TRBV20-1 with TRBJ1-5; 9 bases match TRBD1. Trimming removed 4 bases from V and 3 bases from J; junction bases left unmatched: 10. The CDR3 contains 16 residues. The germline V gene encodes CDR1 DFQATT and CDR2 SNEGSKA (reference sequence).

This clonotype was seen only a few times. The chain couples TRBV4-1 to TRBJ2-1; possibly TRBD2 for D (6 bases). The germline V gene has CDR1 MGHRA and CDR2 YSYEKL. Trimming took 5 bases from V and 8 from J, leaving 19 bases between them. There are 15 residues in the CDR3. CDR3 nucleotide sequence: TGCGCCAGCAGCACCCCGTCGACTAGTGACGATGAGCAGTTCTTC. It yields the protein CASSTPSTSDDEQFF.

There are a few counts of this clonotype. The chain employs TRBV2 and TRBJ2-7; D is undetermined. Trimming shortened V by 8 bases and J by 0 bases, and 11 bases separated the two germline ends. The CDR3 loop spans 13 amino acids. Germline CDR1 reads SNHLY; CDR2 reads FYNNEI. Here the CDR3 DNA reads TGTGCCAGCGCGACTTTGAGCTCCTACGAGCAGTACTTC. This codes for CASATLSSYEQYF.